A selection of T cell receptor beta chains follows, all from one sample in a study of T cell responses to AZD1222 COVID-19 vaccine. Profiling relied on immunoSEQ multiplex PCR, and the TCRdb table lists in-frame clones only, not all of them. Of some 150,000 clones in the sample, around 89% were seen once. Sequencing used peripheral blood, obtained on day 0 of AZD1222 vaccination. These receptors were obtained from an adult in good health. Both conserved end residues are part of each CDR3. The order of the fields is V gene, clone size, D gene, J gene, CDR3 DNA, CDR3 protein. The D gene is left open where the match is weak. Size tells how often a clone was seen (once, few, many) or the class of an expanded clone, and some rows leave it out.

>TRBV7-9|NA|TRBD1|TRBJ1-2
TGTGCCAGCAGCCCAGATACGACAGGGGGGTATGGCTACACCTTC
CASSPDTTGGYGYTF
>TRBV7-2|NA|NA|TRBJ2-2
TGTGCCAGCAGCTTACCCTTAATGGGGGGGCCCCGGGGCGGGGAGCTGTTTTTT
CASSLPLMGGPRGGELFF
>TRBV2|NA|NA|TRBJ1-1
TGTGCCAGCAGTCAATCCGGGACACAGAACACTGAAGCTTTCTTT
CASSQSGTQNTEAFF
>TRBV18|NA|NA|TRBJ2-5
TGTGCCAGCTCACCAATCAGGGGAGGCCAAGAGACCCAGTACTTC
CASSPIRGGQETQYF
>TRBV2|NA|NA|TRBJ2-5
TGTGCCAGCAGTGAGAGGGTAGTAGAGACCCAGTACTTC
CASSERVVETQYF
>TRBV12-5|NA|NA|TRBJ1-1
TGTGCTAGTGGTGAGGGGGGGCCTACGAACACTGAAGCTTTCTTT
CASGEGGPTNTEAFF
>TRBV12-3/TRBV12-4|NA|NA|TRBJ2-7
TGTGCCAGCAGTTACGGACTTTACGAGCAGTACTTC
CASSYGLYEQYF
>TRBV5-1|NA|TRBD2|TRBJ2-3
TGCGCCAGCAGCTTGTATCCCGGGAGGAGCACAGATACGCAGTATTTT
CASSLYPGRSTDTQYF
>TRBV4-2|few|NA|TRBJ2-3
TGTGCCAGCAGCCAAGATTCGCCCCAGTTTGATACGCAGTATTTT
CASSQDSPQFDTQYF
>TRBV19|NA|NA|TRBJ2-5
TGTGCCATTATAAAGAGGGAAGAGACCCAGTACTTC
CAIIKREETQYF
>TRBV5-1|NA|TRBD1|TRBJ2-3
TGCGCCAGCGGACTGACAGGGACGGGCACAGATACGCAGTATTTT
CASGLTGTGTDTQYF
>TRBV10-3|NA|TRBD1|TRBJ2-5
TGTGCCATCAGTGTGACAGGGGGCGAGACCCAGTACTTC
CAISVTGGETQYF
>TRBV10-3|NA|TRBD1|TRBJ1-2
TGTGCCATCAACCAGGGGGCTATCGACTATGGCTACACCTTC
CAINQGAIDYGYTF
>TRBV7-9|NA|NA|TRBJ1-2
TGTGCCAGCAGCTTAGGTCAGGGGCCTGGCTACACCTTC
CASSLGQGPGYTF
>TRBV6-1|NA|NA|TRBJ1-1
TGTGCCAGCAGTGAATATGAGAACACTGAAGCTTTCTTT
CASSEYENTEAFF
>TRBV4-2|once|NA|TRBJ2-5
TGTGCCAGCAGCGAAACGGGAGAGACCCAGTACTTC
CASSETGETQYF
>TRBV7-2|once|NA|TRBJ1-6
TGTGCCAGCAGTCTTACGGCCGTTGGTTTGGATTCACCCCTCCACTTT
CASSLTAVGLDSPLHF
>TRBV18|NA|NA|TRBJ1-6
TGTGCCAGCTCACCGTCCGGCGATGGTTCACCCCTCCACTTT
CASSPSGDGSPLHF
>TRBV2|NA|NA|TRBJ1-3
TGTGCCAGCAGGGACGGGACGGCTGGAAACACCATATATTTT
CASRDGTAGNTIYF
>TRBV10-3|NA|TRBD2|TRBJ2-5
TGTGCCATCAGTGAGCTAGCGGCCCAAGAGACCCAGTACTTC
CAISELAAQETQYF
>TRBV19|few|NA|TRBJ2-2
TGTGCCAGTAAGCCTCAGGTCGGTGGTGCCGGGGAGCTGTTTTTT
CASKPQVGGAGELFF
>TRBV27|NA|TRBD2|TRBJ2-5
TGTGCCAGCAGTTCAATCGGCGGGGGTGAAGAGACCCAGTACTTC
CASSSIGGGEETQYF
>TRBV6-5|NA|NA|TRBJ1-6
TGTGCCAGCACTATCGAGAGTGATTCACCCCTCCACTTT
CASTIESDSPLHF
>TRBV2|NA|TRBD1|TRBJ1-2
TGTGCCAAAGACGGACAGGTGTCAGCTAACTATGGCTACACCTTC
CAKDGQVSANYGYTF
>TRBV6-6|NA|TRBD1|TRBJ2-7
TGTGCCAGCAGTTACGGAGGGACAGGGGACTACGAGCAGTACTTC
CASSYGGTGDYEQYF
>TRBV6-5|NA|NA|TRBJ2-7
TGTGCCAGCAGGAAGACAGGCGGCTACGAGCAGTACTTC
CASRKTGGYEQYF
>TRBV9|NA|TRBD1|TRBJ2-2
TGTGCCAGCAGTAAAACGGGACAGTCGAACACCGGGGAGCTGTTTTTT
CASSKTGQSNTGELFF
>TRBV6-1|NA|NA|TRBJ1-5
TGTGCCAGCAGTGATCTCTTCGCCCAGCCCCAGCATTTT
CASSDLFAQPQHF
>TRBV7-9|NA|NA|TRBJ1-4
TGTGCCAGCAGCTCAACAACTAATGAAAAACTGTTTTTT
CASSSTTNEKLFF
>TRBV9|NA|NA|TRBJ1-2
TGTGCCAGCACACTCTCTGGCTATGGCTACACCTTC
CASTLSGYGYTF
>TRBV7-9|NA|NA|TRBJ2-7
TGTGCCAGCAGCTTCGAGTACGAGCAGTACTTC
CASSFEYEQYF
>TRBV7-2|NA|NA|TRBJ1-5
TGTGCCAGCAGCTTCCATAGCAATCAGCCCCAGCATTTT
CASSFHSNQPQHF
>TRBV2|NA|NA|TRBJ1-4
TGTGCCAGCAGCGGCAGTTACAGGGTCACTAATGAAAAACTGTTTTTT
CASSGSYRVTNEKLFF
>TRBV3-1/TRBV3-2|NA|NA|TRBJ1-3
TGTGCCAGCAGCTCCTCATGGACGGGGACCTTGGGAAACACCATATATTTT
CASSSSWTGTLGNTIYF
>TRBV6-6|NA|NA|TRBJ2-5
TGTGCCAGCAGTTACTCCGCAGGGTTCCAAGAGACCCAGTACTTC
CASSYSAGFQETQYF
>TRBV5-6|many|NA|TRBJ1-5
TGTGCCAGCAGCTTCTTTAACGGCAATCAGCCCCAGCATTTT
CASSFFNGNQPQHF
>TRBV12-2|NA|NA|TRBJ2-7
TGTGCAAGTCGCATTGACAGATACGAGCAGTACTTC
CASRIDRYEQYF
>TRBV9|NA|NA|TRBJ2-7
TGTGCCAGCAGCTCATCCACCGGGGACGAGCAGTACTTC
CASSSSTGDEQYF
>TRBV28|NA|NA|TRBJ1-1
TGTGCCAGCAGGGGGTCTATGAACACTGAAGCTTTCTTT
CASRGSMNTEAFF
>TRBV5-8|few|NA|TRBJ2-7
TGTGCCAGCAGCCCTCGGGGGATGAGCTCCTACGAGCAGTACTTC
CASSPRGMSSYEQYF
>TRBV6-5|NA|NA|TRBJ2-1
TGTGCCAGCAGTTCCTTAACTAGTTTGCTCGTCAATGAGCAGTTCTTC
CASSSLTSLLVNEQFF
>TRBV7-8|NA|NA|TRBJ2-7
TGTGCCAGCAGCTTAGAAGGGGTCGTCGGCTACGAGCAGTACTTC
CASSLEGVVGYEQYF
>TRBV7-9|NA|NA|TRBJ2-7
TGTGCCAGCAGCTTAGATCCTAACTACGAGCAGTACTTC
CASSLDPNYEQYF
>TRBV6-4|few|TRBD2|TRBJ2-2
TGTGCCAGCTCCTCTTGGTCGGGGGGGCCGTGTAGGCTGTTTTTT
CASSSWSGGPCRLFF
>TRBV7-2|NA|TRBD2|TRBJ2-3
TGTGCCAGCAGCCCCGGGGGGGCAGATACGCAGTATTTT
CASSPGGADTQYF
>TRBV27|NA|NA|TRBJ1-6
TGTGCCAGCAGCCGAGACAGGAATAATTCACCCCTCCACTTT
CASSRDRNNSPLHF
>TRBV3-1/TRBV3-2|NA|NA|TRBJ1-3
TGTGCCAGCAGCCAAGATGCCGTTGGAAACACCATATATTTT
CASSQDAVGNTIYF
>TRBV7-9|NA|NA|TRBJ2-7
TGTGCCAGCAGCTTAGGCAGGGATTTCTACGAGCAGTACTTC
CASSLGRDFYEQYF
>TRBV6-4|NA|NA|TRBJ2-2
TGTGCCAGCAGTGACTCGTCGGGGGAGCTGTTTTTT
CASSDSSGELFF
>TRBV10-2|NA|NA|TRBJ2-1
TGCGCCAGCAATTTAGGTTCGGTCAATGAGCAGTTCTTC
CASNLGSVNEQFF
>TRBV9|NA|NA|TRBJ1-3
TGTGCCAGCAGCGGTGGTACGGGGGGACTAAGTGTTTCGGGAAACACCATATATTTT
CASSGGTGGLSVSGNTIYF
>TRBV7-9|NA|NA|TRBJ1-1
TGTGCCAGCAGCCTCGGACGCCCCACTGAAGCTTTCTTT
CASSLGRPTEAFF
>TRBV4-3|NA|NA|TRBJ1-1
TGCGCCAGCAGCCAAGATCATCGGCAAGGTGAAGCTTTCTTT
CASSQDHRQGEAFF
>TRBV7-8|NA|NA|TRBJ1-1
TGTGCCAGCAGCTTCCGCCGGGGGAACACTGAAGCTTTCTTT
CASSFRRGNTEAFF
>TRBV24-1|NA|NA|TRBJ2-1
TGTGCCACCAGTGATTCTTGGGGGATAACCTACAATGAGCAGTTCTTC
CATSDSWGITYNEQFF
>TRBV28|NA|NA|TRBJ1-2
TGTGCCAGCAGCCGACAATCTTCTAACTATGGCTACACCTTC
CASSRQSSNYGYTF
>TRBV2|NA|NA|TRBJ1-1
TGTGCCAGCAGTGAACGGGGGCGGCGTGGCACTGAAGCTTTCTTT
CASSERGRRGTEAFF